Each of the 2 T cell receptor beta chains below was sequenced from the same sample in a study of blood T cell repertoires in COVID-19. Sequenced by immunoSEQ multiplex PCR; TCRdb stores in-frame clones only, minus some. Here the sample spans approximately 250,000 clones, 85% being singletons. The specimen sequenced was peripheral blood. The source is a man aged 50 or older with COVID-19, enrolled during active disease.

This chain links TRBV18 with TRBJ1-3; 7 nucleotides line up with TRBD1. J gave up 4 bases and V 3 bases, and 6 bases lay outside the gene matches. This CDR3 region has 15 residues. CDR1 KGHSH and CDR2 LQKENI come from the germline V gene. CDR3 protein: CASSPGQFIGNTIYF. As DNA, the CDR3 is TGTGCCAGCTCACCGGGACAGTTTATCGGAAACACCATATATTTT.

The chain carries TRBV19 and TRBJ1-2; D call uncertain. There are 14 residues in the CDR3. V shed 4 bases and J shed 4 bases, with 13 bases lying between them. Germline assignment: CDR1 LNHDA and CDR2 SQIVND (reference sequence). This CDR3 reads CASSKREALYGYTF. The CDR3 DNA reads TGTGCCAGTAGTAAACGGGAGGCCCTCTATGGCTACACCTTC.